Following are 28 T cell receptor beta chains from one sample sequenced in a study of PD-1 blockade in classical Hodgkin lymphoma. As to time point: cycle 4 day 1 (C4D1), after 6 weeks of nivolumab. Every patient was affected by relapse after autologous stem cell transplantation, while exposure to brentuximab vedotin was not uniform. Magnetic negative selection served to purify CD4+ T cells out of PBMCs that had been thawed. The repertoire was sequenced with immunoSEQ multiplex PCR; TCRdb's copy has only in-frame clones and lacks some. The data hold tens of thousands of clones, with roughly 92% observed a single time. Material: CD4+ T cells from blood, obtained before the fourth cycle of nivolumab. The receptors stem from a human donor with classical Hodgkin lymphoma.

The CDR3 here is CASGRDGLNEQFF. CDR3 bases: TGTGCCAGTGGAAGGGATGGGTTGAATGAGCAGTTCTTC. The rearrangement links TRBV19 to TRBJ2-1; D remains unclear. In germline, CDR1 is LNHDA, CDR2 SQIVND (reference sequence). The V end lost 8 bases, the J end lost 7 bases, and 15 bases lay between the germline ends. The CDR3 sequence is 13 residues long.

The genes are TRBV30 and TRBJ2-7, with D possibly TRBD2 on 6 matching bases. With 0 bases removed from V and 4 bases from J, the gap between germline ends came to 13 bases. This CDR3 is built from 14 residues. Looked up from germline, CDR1 is GTSNPN and CDR2 is SVGIG (reference sequence). The CDR3 is CAWSVWGVGYEQYF. CDR3 DNA: TGTGCCTGGAGTGTATGGGGGGTGGGTTACGAGCAGTACTTC.

The gene calls are TRBV6-1 and TRBJ1-2, with 8 bases that match TRBD1. The CDR3 has 14 residues. Trimming took 7 bases from V and 2 from J; bases not matched to a gene: 6. The germline V gene encodes CDR1 MNHNS and CDR2 SASEGT. CDR3 loop: CASTPGTGNYGYTF. The CDR3 DNA follows: TGTGCCAGCACTCCCGGGACAGGCAACTATGGCTACACCTTC.

The chain recombines TRBV10-1 with TRBJ2-2; D ambiguous. The CDR3 totals 14 residues. Trimming left V 2 bases short and J 3 bases short, with 7 bases between. From germline, CDR1 is WNHNN and CDR2 SYGVQD (reference sequence). The CDR3: CASSEGRYTGELFF. CDR3 DNA: TGCGCCAGCAGTGAGGGTCGGTACACCGGGGAGCTGTTTTTT.

This sequence joins TRBV5-1 and TRBJ1-1; no clear D gene. The V end was cut by 0 bases, the J end by 3 bases, with 18 bases between. The length of the CDR3 is 17 residues. Germline V gene lookup returns CDR1 SGHRS and CDR2 YFSETQ. The CDR3 DNA sequence: TGCGCCAGCAGCTTGGGGAGTCTAGGGATGGTGTACACTGAAGCTTTCTTT. Translating it yields CASSLGSLGMVYTEAFF.

This chain connects TRBV28 to TRBJ1-4; 9 nucleotides line up with TRBD1. The germline gives CDR1 MDHEN, CDR2 SYDVKM. The CDR3 has 19 amino acids. Trimming cost V 5 bases and J 7 bases; bases outside gene matches: 20. The DNA of the CDR3 is TGTGCCAGCAGTCCACAGGGGGCGGAATTAGATCGGCCAGGTGAAAAACTGTTTTTT. Translation: CASSPQGAELDRPGEKLFF.

This chain links TRBV4-1 with TRBJ1-1, with TRBD1 as a possible D gene (6 bases). The germline V gene has CDR1 MGHRA and CDR2 YSYEKL. The CDR3 is 15 residues long. V dropped 2 bases and J dropped 1 base, with 11 bases sitting between them. This CDR3 reads CASSQIQGKNTEAFF. The CDR3 DNA reads TGCGCCAGCAGCCAAATACAGGGTAAGAACACTGAAGCTTTCTTT.

This chain uses TRBV6-4 with TRBJ2-1; TRBD1 might be the D (6 bases). Trimming stripped 5 bases from V and 0 bases from J, with 14 bases between. The CDR3 length is 16 residues. The germline V gene encodes CDR1 MRHNA and CDR2 SNTAGT. Here the CDR3 reads CASSYSTGSSYNEQFF. Written as DNA, the CDR3 is TGTGCCAGCAGTTATTCTACAGGGAGCTCCTACAATGAGCAGTTCTTC.

V is TRBV28 and J is TRBJ2-3, with 10 bases aligning to TRBD1. Germline V CDR1 and CDR2: MDHEN, SYDVKM. V gave up 3 bases and J gave up 8 bases; unmatched junction bases: 14. The CDR3 is made up of 17 amino acids. CDR3 residues: CASSFLYGTGERVTQYF. In DNA, the CDR3 is TGTGCCAGCAGTTTTCTCTACGGGACAGGGGAACGGGTTACGCAGTATTTT.

This clone appeared once. The chain couples TRBV7-3 to TRBJ2-5; D unresolved. Germline V gives CDR1 SGHTA, CDR2 FQGTGA. V was trimmed by 1 base and J by 5 bases, leaving 20 bases between them. The CDR3 spans 17 residues. CDR3 sequence reads: CASSLKVASPTRETQYF. The DNA of the CDR3 is TGTGCCAGCAGCTTAAAAGTAGCCAGTCCCACAAGGGAGACCCAGTACTTC.

CDR3 loop: CASSVGLKKETQYF. In nucleotides, the CDR3 is TGCGCCAGCAGCGTGGGACTTAAAAAAGAGACCCAGTACTTC. The rearrangement uses TRBV5-1 and TRBJ2-5; perhaps TRBD2 as D (6 bases). CDR3 size: 14 residues. V lost 4 bases, J lost 3 bases, and 13 bases lay in between. Germline-derived CDR1 and CDR2 are SGHRS and YFSETQ.

This clone was observed a single time. This rearrangement joins TRBV7-6 to TRBJ1-2, with a weak D call TRBD1 (6 bases). The V gene's germline CDR1 is SGHVS and CDR2 FNYEAQ. V was pared by 1 base and J by 7 bases, with 22 bases between. The length of the CDR3 is 17 residues. Here the CDR3 DNA reads TGTGCCAGCAGCTTAGTGCGGGGGGACAACAGGGTTAGTGGCTACACCTTC. This codes for CASSLVRGDNRVSGYTF.

The rearrangement uses TRBV6-5 and TRBJ2-3; 8 positions match TRBD2. V gave up 4 bases and J gave up 2 bases; unmatched junction bases: 8. The V gene's germline CDR1 is MNHEY and CDR2 SVGAGI. The CDR3 contains 16 residues. This CDR3 reads CASSSPGTRITDTQYF. CDR3 DNA sequence: TGTGCCAGCAGTTCACCCGGGACTAGGATCACAGATACGCAGTATTTT.

The chain joins TRBV9 to TRBJ2-1; either TRBD1 or TRBD2 may supply D (6 bases each). Germline CDR1 reads SGDLS; CDR2 reads YYNGEE. Between the trimmed V and J ends, which lost 0 bases and 7 bases, there was a span of 26 bases. This CDR3 is built from 19 residues. The CDR3 spells CASSVGLEGLGAAGNEQFF. The CDR3 DNA is TGTGCCAGCAGCGTAGGTCTGGAGGGGTTGGGGGCCGCGGGGAATGAGCAGTTCTTC. Full variable domain (missing parts from reference TRBV9 and TRBJ2-1): DSGVTQTPKHLITATGQRVTLRCSPRSGDLSVYWYQQSLDQGLQFLIQYYNGEERAKGNILERFSAQQFPDLHSELNLSSLELGDSALYFCASSVGLEGLGAAGNEQFFGPGTRLTVL.

The chain recombines TRBV30 with TRBJ1-1; 10 nucleotides align to TRBD1. The CDR3 spans 13 residues. Germline values: CDR1 GTSNPN, CDR2 SVGIG (reference sequence). J was trimmed by 7 bases and V by 5 bases; bases with no gene match: 7. The CDR3 here is CAWAGTGAVEAFF. The CDR3 DNA reads TGTGCCTGGGCCGGGACAGGGGCAGTTGAAGCTTTCTTT.

The chain recombines TRBV27 with TRBJ1-2; D is undetermined. Germline assignment: CDR1 MNHEY and CDR2 SMNVEV (reference sequence). This CDR3 contains 16 residues. Trimming cost V 5 bases and J 0 bases, with 16 bases left between them. CDR3 sequence: CASSPLRAGTNYGYTF. The CDR3 region has the DNA TGTGCCAGCAGTCCCCTGAGGGCGGGAACTAACTATGGCTACACCTTC.

This chain connects TRBV2 to TRBJ1-2; D is unresolved. The V end was cut by 4 bases, the J end by 5 bases, with 14 bases between. The germline gives CDR1 SNHLY, CDR2 FYNNEI. The CDR3 is 14 amino acids. CDR3 coding DNA: TGTGCCAGCAGTGGGGGTACAGAAAGTTATGGCTACACCTTC. Residues: CASSGGTESYGYTF.

The chain combines TRBV6-5 with TRBJ2-7, with 11 bases fitting TRBD2. Germline CDR1 MNHEY, CDR2 SVGAGI. Trimming cost V 8 bases and J 4 bases; bases outside gene matches: 10. The CDR3 sequence is 15 residues long. The CDR3 DNA follows: TGTGCCAGCGGACTAGCGGGCGCAACAGCATACGAGCAGTACTTC. Its protein product is CASGLAGATAYEQYF.

For the CDR3, the DNA is TGCAGCGTTGCCACCTCTAATGAAAAACTGTTTTTT. Translating it yields CSVATSNEKLFF. The gene calls are TRBV29-1 and TRBJ1-4; D is uncertain. The CDR3 loop spans 12 amino acids. Germline CDR1 SQVTM, CDR2 ANQGSEA. Trimming stripped 4 bases from V and 3 bases from J, with 6 bases between.

The count of this clone is one. The chain links TRBV6-5 to TRBJ1-2; no reliable D call. This CDR3 is 14 amino acids long. The V gene's germline CDR1 is MNHEY and CDR2 SVGAGI. Trimming removed 6 bases at V and 5 bases at J, with 16 bases between. The CDR3 is CASRVGRVGYGYTF. The CDR3 bases are TGTGCCAGCAGAGTCGGAAGGGTTGGATATGGCTACACCTTC.

The chain joins TRBV7-2 to TRBJ1-5; 7 nucleotides agree with TRBD1. CDR3 length: 14 residues. Germline V lookup: CDR1 SGHTA, CDR2 FQGNSA. Trimming at V came to 2 bases and at J to 4 bases, leaving 2 bases not matched to a gene. The CDR3 region is CASSLQQGNQPQHF. CDR3 nucleotides: TGTGCCAGCAGCTTACAACAGGGGAATCAGCCCCAGCATTTT.

This chain joins TRBV4-1 and TRBJ2-1, with TRBD1 matching 8 bases. Germline V gives CDR1 MGHRA, CDR2 YSYEKL. After removal of 8 bases from V and 1 base from J, the junction contained 4 bases not matched to a gene. This CDR3 has 14 residues. This chain's CDR3 is CASRRQGSYNEQFF. CDR3 coding DNA: TGCGCCAGCCGAAGACAGGGGTCCTACAATGAGCAGTTCTTC.

The rearrangement links TRBV7-8 to TRBJ2-3, with no clear D. The CDR3 has 13 amino acids. Trimming took 2 bases from V and 1 from J, leaving 4 bases between them. Germline V CDR1 and CDR2: SGHVS, FQNEAQ. The CDR3 nucleotides read TGTGCCAGCAGCTTAAGGCGCACAGATACGCAGTATTTT. Its translation: CASSLRRTDTQYF.

The rearrangement uses TRBV6-5 and TRBJ2-2; TRBD2 matches at 8 bases. In germline, CDR1 is MNHEY, CDR2 SVGAGI. CDR3 size: 16 residues. V shed 2 bases, J shed 2 bases, and the junction held 4 bases outside the gene matches. The CDR3 region is CASSYPSGPNTGELFF. CDR3 nucleotides: TGTGCCAGCAGTTACCCTAGCGGGCCCAACACCGGGGAGCTGTTTTTT.

V and J are TRBV11-2 and TRBJ2-1, with TRBD2 identical over 11 bases. Germline V gene lookup returns CDR1 SGHAT and CDR2 FQNNGV. This CDR3 has 19 amino acids. Trimming cost V 1 base and J 5 bases; bases outside gene matches: 13. CDR3 sequence: CASSLVGIAGGLRNNEQFF. CDR3 DNA: TGTGCCAGCAGCTTAGTCGGAATAGCGGGAGGGCTAAGGAACAATGAGCAGTTCTTC.

The CDR3 loop reads CAWNWGESEAFF. DNA of the CDR3: TGTGCCTGGAATTGGGGGGAGTCCGAAGCTTTCTTT. The chain uses TRBV30 and TRBJ1-1; D possibly corresponds to TRBD1 (5 bases). The V end was cut by 4 bases, the J end by 8 bases, with 14 bases between. Germline V gene lookup returns CDR1 GTSNPN and CDR2 SVGIG (reference sequence). The CDR3 is 12 amino acids.

The chain uses TRBV10-1 and TRBJ1-1; no reliable D call. V was cut by 2 bases and J by 3 bases, with 10 bases left in between. The CDR3 length is 14 residues. Germline CDR1 WNHNN, CDR2 SYGVQD (reference sequence). The CDR3 protein is CASSEGGLDTEAFF. As DNA, the CDR3 is TGCGCCAGCAGTGAGGGAGGCCTGGACACTGAAGCTTTCTTT.

This sequence joins TRBV2 and TRBJ2-5, with D tentatively TRBD2 (5 bases). Germline loops: CDR1 SNHLY, CDR2 FYNNEI. The CDR3 is 13 residues long. The V end was cut by 5 bases, the J end by 5 bases, with 12 bases between. CDR3 bases: TGTGCCAGCAGTTTTGATAGAGGGGAGACCCAGTACTTC. Translated, it gives CASSFDRGETQYF.